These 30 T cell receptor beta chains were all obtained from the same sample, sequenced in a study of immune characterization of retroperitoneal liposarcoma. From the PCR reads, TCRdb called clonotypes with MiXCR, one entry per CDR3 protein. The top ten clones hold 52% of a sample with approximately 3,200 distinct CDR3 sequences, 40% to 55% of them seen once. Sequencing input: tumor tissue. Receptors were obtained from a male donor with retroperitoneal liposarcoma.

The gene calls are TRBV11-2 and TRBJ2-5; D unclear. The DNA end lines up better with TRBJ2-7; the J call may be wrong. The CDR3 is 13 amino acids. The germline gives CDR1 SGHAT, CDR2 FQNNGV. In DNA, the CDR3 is TGTGCCAGCAGCTTGGGGATTGACTACGAGCAGTACTTC. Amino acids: CASSLGIDYEQYF.

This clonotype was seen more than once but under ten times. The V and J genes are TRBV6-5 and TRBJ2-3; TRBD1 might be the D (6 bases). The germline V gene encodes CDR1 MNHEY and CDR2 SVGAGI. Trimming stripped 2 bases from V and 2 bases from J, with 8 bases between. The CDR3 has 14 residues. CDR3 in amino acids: CASSYRDNTDTQYF. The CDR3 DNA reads TGTGCCAGCAGTTACAGGGACAACACAGATACGCAGTATTTT.

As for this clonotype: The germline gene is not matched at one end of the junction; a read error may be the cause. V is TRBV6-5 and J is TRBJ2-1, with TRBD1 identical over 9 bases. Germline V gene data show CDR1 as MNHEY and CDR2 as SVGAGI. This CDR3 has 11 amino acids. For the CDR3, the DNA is TGTGCCAGCAGTCAGGGACAGGGAAGTTACTTC. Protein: CASSQGQGSYF.

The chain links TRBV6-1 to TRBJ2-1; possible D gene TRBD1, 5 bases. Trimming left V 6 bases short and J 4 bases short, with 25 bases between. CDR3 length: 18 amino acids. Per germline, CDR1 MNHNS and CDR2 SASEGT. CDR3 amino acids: CASRTGHPSTYYYNEQFF. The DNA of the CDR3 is TGTGCCAGCAGGACCGGACACCCGTCTACCTACTATTACAATGAGCAGTTCTTC.

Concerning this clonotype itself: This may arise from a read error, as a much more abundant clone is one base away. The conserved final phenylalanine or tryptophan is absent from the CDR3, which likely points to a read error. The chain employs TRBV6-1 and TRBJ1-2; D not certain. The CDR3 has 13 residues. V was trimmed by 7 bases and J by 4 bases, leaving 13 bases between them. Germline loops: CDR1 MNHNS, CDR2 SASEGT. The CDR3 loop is CASIIAGGYGYTL. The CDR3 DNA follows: TGTGCCAGCATTATAGCAGGAGGCTATGGCTACACCTTA.

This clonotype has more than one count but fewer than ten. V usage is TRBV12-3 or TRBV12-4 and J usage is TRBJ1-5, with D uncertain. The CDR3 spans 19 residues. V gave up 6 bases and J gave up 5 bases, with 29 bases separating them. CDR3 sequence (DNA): TGTGCCAGCAGCACTCTGGGCCTGAGGCATCACACGCCGCATCAGCCCCAGCATTTT. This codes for CASSTLGLRHHTPHQPQHF.

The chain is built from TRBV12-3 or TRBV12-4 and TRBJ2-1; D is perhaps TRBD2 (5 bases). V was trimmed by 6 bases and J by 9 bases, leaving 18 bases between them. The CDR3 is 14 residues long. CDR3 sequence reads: CASSRDLALGEQFF. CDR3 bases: TGTGCCAGCAGCCGGGATCTGGCCCTGGGTGAGCAGTTCTTC.

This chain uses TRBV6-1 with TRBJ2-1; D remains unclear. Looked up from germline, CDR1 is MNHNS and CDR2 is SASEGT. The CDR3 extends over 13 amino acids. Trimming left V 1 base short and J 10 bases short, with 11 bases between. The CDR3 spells CASSEEGSFEQFF. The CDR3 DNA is TGTGCCAGCAGTGAAGAGGGATCTTTCGAGCAGTTCTTC.

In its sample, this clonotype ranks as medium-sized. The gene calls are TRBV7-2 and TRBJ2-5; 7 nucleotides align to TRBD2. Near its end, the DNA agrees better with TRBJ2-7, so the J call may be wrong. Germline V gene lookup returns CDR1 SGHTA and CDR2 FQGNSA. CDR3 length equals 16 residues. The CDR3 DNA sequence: TGTGCCAGCAGCCCCTCCGGGAGACTAGCTCGCTTCGAGCAGTACTTC. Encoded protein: CASSPSGRLARFEQYF.

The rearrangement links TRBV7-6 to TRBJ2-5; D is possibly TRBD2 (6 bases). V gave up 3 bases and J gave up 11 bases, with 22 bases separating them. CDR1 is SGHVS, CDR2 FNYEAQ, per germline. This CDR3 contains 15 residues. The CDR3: CASSLGGTLYNEQYF. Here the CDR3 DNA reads TGTGCCAGCAGCTTGGGCGGGACGCTCTACAATGAGCAGTACTTC.

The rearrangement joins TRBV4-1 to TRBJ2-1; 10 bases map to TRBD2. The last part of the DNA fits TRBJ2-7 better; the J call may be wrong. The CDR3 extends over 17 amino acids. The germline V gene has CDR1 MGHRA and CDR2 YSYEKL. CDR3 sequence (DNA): TGCGCCAGCAGCCAATCTTCTAGCGGGAGCCACCACAATGAGCAGTACTTC. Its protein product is CASSQSSSGSHHNEQYF.

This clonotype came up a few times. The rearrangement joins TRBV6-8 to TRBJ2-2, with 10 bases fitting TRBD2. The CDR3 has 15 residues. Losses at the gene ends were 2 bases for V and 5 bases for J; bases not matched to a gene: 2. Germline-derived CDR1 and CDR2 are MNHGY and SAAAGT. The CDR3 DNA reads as TGTGCCAGCAGTTACGTAGCGGGGGGAACCGGGGAGCTGTTTTTT. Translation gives CASSYVAGGTGELFF.

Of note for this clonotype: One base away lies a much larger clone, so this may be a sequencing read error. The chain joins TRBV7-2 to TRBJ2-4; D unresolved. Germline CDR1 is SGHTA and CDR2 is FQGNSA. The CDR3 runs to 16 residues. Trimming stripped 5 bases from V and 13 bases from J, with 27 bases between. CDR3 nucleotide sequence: TGTGCCAGCAGCCCACTCAACAGACCTAAGCTCGATGAGCAGTACTTC. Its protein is CASSPLNRPKLDEQYF.

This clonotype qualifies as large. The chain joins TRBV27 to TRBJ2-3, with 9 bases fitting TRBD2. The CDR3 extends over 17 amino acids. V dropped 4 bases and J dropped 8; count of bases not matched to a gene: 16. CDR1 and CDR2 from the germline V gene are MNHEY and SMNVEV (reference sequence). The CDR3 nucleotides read TGTGCCAGCAGTTCCTCCCCCGCGGGACTAGCACGGGGTACGCAGTATTTT. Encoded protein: CASSSSPAGLARGTQYF.

CDR3 sequence (DNA): TGTGCCAGCAGTAAAAAGCAAACACTGGCCGGGGTTGACAATGAGCAGTTCTTC. Translated, it gives CASSKKQTLAGVDNEQFF. V usage is TRBV12-3 or TRBV12-4 and J usage is TRBJ2-1; maybe TRBD2 (5 bases). This CDR3 spans 18 amino acids. Trimming removed 5 bases from V and 5 bases from J, with 25 bases in between.

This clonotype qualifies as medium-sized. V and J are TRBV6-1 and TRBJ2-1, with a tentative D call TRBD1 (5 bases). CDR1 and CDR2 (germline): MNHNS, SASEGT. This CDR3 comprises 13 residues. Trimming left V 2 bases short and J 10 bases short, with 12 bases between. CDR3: CASSEQRKGEQFF. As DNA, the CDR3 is TGTGCCAGCAGTGAACAAAGGAAGGGGGAGCAGTTCTTC.

The CDR3 here is CASSSRLAGASQNTDTQYF. In nucleotides, the CDR3 is TGTGCCAGCAGTTCCAGACTAGCGGGAGCCTCCCAGAACACAGATACGCAGTATTTT. The chain has TRBV12-3 or TRBV12-4 and TRBJ2-3; 12 bases are a match to TRBD2. V was clipped by 4 bases and J by 2 bases; unmatched bases: 13. The CDR3 is 19 residues long.

The CDR3: CASSIGGPNTEAFF. The CDR3 DNA sequence: TGTGCCAGCAGTATAGGGGGGCCGAACACTGAAGCTTTCTTT. The chain joins TRBV11-3 to TRBJ1-1; the D gene is possibly TRBD1 (6 bases). Germline assignment: CDR1 SGHNT and CDR2 YENEEA. CDR3 length: 14 amino acids. Trimming stripped 6 bases from V and 1 base from J, with 12 bases between. Filled out from reference TRBV11-3 and TRBJ1-1, the complete variable domain reads EAGVVQSPRYKIIEKKQPVAFWCNPISGHNTLYWYLQNLGQGPELLIRYENEEAVDDSQLPKDRFSAERLKGVDSTLKIQPAELGDSAVYLCASSIGGPNTEAFFGQGTRLTVV.

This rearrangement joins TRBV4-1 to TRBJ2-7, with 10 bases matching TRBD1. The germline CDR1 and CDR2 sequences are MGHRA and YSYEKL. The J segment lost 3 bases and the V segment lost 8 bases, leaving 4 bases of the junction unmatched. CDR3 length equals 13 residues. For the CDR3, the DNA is TGCGCCAGCTGCCGGGACAGGGGCTACGAGCAGTACTTC. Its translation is CASCRDRGYEQYF.

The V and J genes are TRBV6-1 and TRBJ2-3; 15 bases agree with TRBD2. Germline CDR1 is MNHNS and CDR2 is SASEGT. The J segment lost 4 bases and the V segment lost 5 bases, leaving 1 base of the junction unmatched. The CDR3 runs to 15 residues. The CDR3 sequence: CASSRTSGRADTQYF. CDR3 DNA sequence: TGTGCCAGCAGTCGGACTAGCGGGAGGGCAGATACGCAGTATTTT.

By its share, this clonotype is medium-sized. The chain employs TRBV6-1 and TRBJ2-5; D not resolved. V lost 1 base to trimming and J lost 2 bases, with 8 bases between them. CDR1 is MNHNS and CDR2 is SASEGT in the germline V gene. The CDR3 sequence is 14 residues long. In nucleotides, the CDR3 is TGTGCCAGCAGTGAAGGGTGGGAACAAGAGACCCAGTACTTC. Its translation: CASSEGWEQETQYF.

The CDR3 sequence is CASSHTGSEQYF. The CDR3 nucleotides are TGTGCCAGCAGCCACACAGGCTCCGAGCAGTACTTC. The chain uses TRBV7-1 and TRBJ2-7, with D maybe TRBD1 (5 bases). TRBV7-1 is labeled an ORF, and its function is uncertain. Trimming left V 5 bases short and J 6 bases short, with 11 bases between. The CDR3 has 12 amino acids.

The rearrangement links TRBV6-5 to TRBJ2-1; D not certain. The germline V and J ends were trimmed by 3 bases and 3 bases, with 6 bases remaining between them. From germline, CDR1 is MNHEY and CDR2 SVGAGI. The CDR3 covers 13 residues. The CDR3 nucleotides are TGTGCCAGCAGTTATGGGTACTACAATGAGCAGTTCTTC. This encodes CASSYGYYNEQFF.

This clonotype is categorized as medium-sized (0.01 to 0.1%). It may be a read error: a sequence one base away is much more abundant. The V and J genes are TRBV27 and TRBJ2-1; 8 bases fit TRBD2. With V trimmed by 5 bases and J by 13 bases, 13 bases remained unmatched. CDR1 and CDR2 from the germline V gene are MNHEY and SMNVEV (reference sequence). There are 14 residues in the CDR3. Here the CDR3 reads CASSPGGSLETQFF. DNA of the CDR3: TGTGCCAGCAGTCCGGGGGGGAGCCTGGAGACCCAGTTCTTC.

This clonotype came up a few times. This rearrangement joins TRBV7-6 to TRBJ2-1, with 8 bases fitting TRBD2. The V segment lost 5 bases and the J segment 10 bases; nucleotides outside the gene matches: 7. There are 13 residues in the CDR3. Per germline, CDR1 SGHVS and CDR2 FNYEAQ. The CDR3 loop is CASSPGGVDEQFF. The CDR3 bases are TGTGCCAGCAGCCCGGGGGGGGTTGACGAGCAGTTCTTC.

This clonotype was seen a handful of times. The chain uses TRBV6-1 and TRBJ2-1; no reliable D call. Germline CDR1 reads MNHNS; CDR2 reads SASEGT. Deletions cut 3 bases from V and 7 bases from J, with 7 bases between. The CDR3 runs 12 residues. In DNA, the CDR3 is TGTGCCAGCAGTGATTCTAAAAATGAGCAGTTCTTC. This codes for CASSDSKNEQFF.

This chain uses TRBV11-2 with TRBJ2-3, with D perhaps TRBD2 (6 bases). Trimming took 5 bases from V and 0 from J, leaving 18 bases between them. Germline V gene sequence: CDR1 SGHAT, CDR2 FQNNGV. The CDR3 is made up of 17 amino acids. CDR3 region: CASSHQDLAESTDTQYF. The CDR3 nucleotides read TGTGCCAGCAGCCACCAAGACTTAGCGGAGAGCACAGATACGCAGTATTTT.

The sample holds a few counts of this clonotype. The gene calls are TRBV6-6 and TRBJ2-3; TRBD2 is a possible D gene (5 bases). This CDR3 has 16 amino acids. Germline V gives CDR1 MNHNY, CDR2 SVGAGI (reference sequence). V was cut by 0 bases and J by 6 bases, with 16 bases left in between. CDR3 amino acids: CASSYSNTRASDTQYF. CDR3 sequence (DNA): TGTGCCAGCAGTTACTCGAACACTAGAGCCTCGGATACGCAGTATTTT.

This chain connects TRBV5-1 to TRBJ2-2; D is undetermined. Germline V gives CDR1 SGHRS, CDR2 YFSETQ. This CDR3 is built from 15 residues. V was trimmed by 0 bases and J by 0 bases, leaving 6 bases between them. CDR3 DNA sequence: TGCGCCAGCAGCTTGGATACCCCGAACACCGGGGAGCTGTTTTTT. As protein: CASSLDTPNTGELFF. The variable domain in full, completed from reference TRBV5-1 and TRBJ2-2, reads KAGVTQTPRYLIKTRGQQVTLSCSPISGHRSVSWYQQTPGQGLQFLFEYFSETQRNKGNFPGRFSGRQFSNSRSEMNVSTLELGDSALYLCASSLDTPNTGELFFGEGSRLTVL.

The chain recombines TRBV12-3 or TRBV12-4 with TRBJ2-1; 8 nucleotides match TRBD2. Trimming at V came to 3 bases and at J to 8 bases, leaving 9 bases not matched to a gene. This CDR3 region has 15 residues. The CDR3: CASSFSGGPMDEQFF. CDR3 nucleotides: TGTGCCAGCAGTTTCTCGGGGGGGCCGATGGATGAGCAGTTCTTC.